This TCR beta chain was retrieved from a study of T cells after yellow fever vaccination. TCRdb re-derived calls from the 5' RACE reads in MiXCR, one entry per CDR3 protein. The sample holds 300,000 to 400,000 distinct CDR3 sequences, approximately 12% seen once. The germline CDR1 and CDR2 sequences are MDHEN and SYDVKM. The CDR3 runs to 14 residues. V was clipped by 3 bases and J by 4 bases, with 9 bases between them. This specimen was CD4+ T cells sorted from PBMCs, taken 15 days after the yellow fever booster vaccination. The chain carries TRBV28 and TRBJ2-2; D could derive from TRBD1 or TRBD2 (5 bases each). This sequence was found in a man younger than 35 who received the YFV17D yellow fever vaccine. CDR3 sequence reads: CASSFWGTTGELFF. CDR3 coding DNA: TGTGCCAGCAGTTTTTGGGGGACCACCGGGGAGCTGTTTTTT.